This T cell receptor beta chain derives from a study of CD8+CD57+ T cells in acquired aplastic anemia. Worth noting for this clonotype: The antigen is not known.

For sequencing, patients were chosen who had shown expansion of CD8+CD57+ cells by flow cytometry. Each patient carried a diagnosis of severe acquired aplastic anemia. At the time of blood sampling, patients had not yet received any therapy. Investigators profiled TCR beta VDJ and CDR3 from genomic DNA template. TCRdb called the reads again in MiXCR, with one record for every CDR3 protein. The repertoire includes approximately 190,000 distinct CDR3 sequences, just under 50% of them detected once, and around a tenth sits in the top ten. The CDR3 spans 15 residues. The V gene's germline CDR1 is LGHNA and CDR2 YSLEER. V lost 0 bases and J 2 bases, leaving 11 bases between the germline ends. Study-level results: Comparison of patients with controls identified nearly 30 shared CD8+ CDR3 sequences.

The chain uses TRBV4-3 and TRBJ2-7, with a possible D match to TRBD1 (5 bases). This TCR was recovered from a human donor with aplastic anemia. The sequenced sample was sorted CD4+, CD8+, or CD8+CD57+ T cells (not recorded which) from PBMCs. The CDR3 DNA is TGCGCCAGCAGCCAAGAGCTGGGGCCGGCCTACGAGCAGTACTTC. It is translated as CASSQELGPAYEQYF.